One and the same sample provided the 15 T cell receptor beta chains below, sequenced in a study of beta chain features in type 1 diabetes. The study, taken as a whole, reports: A moderate, significant TCRB CDR3 shortening appeared in type 1 diabetes across four CD4+ subsets.

Isolated RNA was reverse transcribed in full, so expressed TCRB transcripts were sequenced. The data were produced by immunoSEQ multiplex PCR, yet TCRdb's version contains in-frame clones alone and is incomplete. The data show 330,000 or so clones, roughly 12% seen once. No antigen is known for these receptors. Sequencing was carried out using naive CD4+ T cells from blood. The source of these receptors is a woman between 18 and 29 years old with type 1 diabetes.

The J gene is TRBJ1-5, the V gene TRBV4-2, with TRBD1 matching 8 bases. Germline assignment: CDR1 LGHNA and CDR2 YNFKEQ. Trimming removed 1 base from V and 6 bases from J; junction bases left unmatched: 2. This CDR3 spans 14 amino acids. In DNA form, the CDR3 reads TGTGCCAGCAGCCAAGGACAGGGGACTCAGCCCCAGCATTTT. Translation: CASSQGQGTQPQHF.

The rearrangement links TRBV4-1 to TRBJ2-1, with a possible D match to TRBD2 (6 bases). Per the germline V gene, CDR1 is MGHRA and CDR2 is YSYEKL. V dropped 2 bases and J dropped 7 bases, with 15 bases sitting between them. This CDR3 has 15 residues. The CDR3: CASSQLGLSGNEQFF. DNA of the CDR3: TGCGCCAGCAGCCAACTTGGACTATCGGGGAATGAGCAGTTCTTC.

This clone was observed a few times. The rearrangement links TRBV7-8 to TRBJ2-3; 7 bases map to TRBD1. CDR3 length: 15 amino acids. Germline V lookup: CDR1 SGHVS, CDR2 FQNEAQ. V lost 1 base and J lost 5; bases outside the gene matches: 6. The CDR3 loop reads CASSLGAGGRDTQYF. The CDR3 region has the DNA TGTGCCAGCAGCTTAGGGGCAGGGGGTCGAGATACGCAGTATTTT.

The rearrangement uses TRBV27 and TRBJ2-2; D gene unclear. The V gene's germline CDR1 is MNHEY and CDR2 SMNVEV (reference sequence). V gave up 4 bases and J gave up 5 bases, with 8 bases separating them. The CDR3 contains 13 residues. CDR3 loop: CASSYGRTGELFF. CDR3 bases: TGTGCCAGCAGTTACGGTCGGACCGGGGAGCTGTTTTTT.

This chain joins TRBV28 and TRBJ1-5; the match to TRBD1 covers 9 bases. Unmatched junction bases numbered 3, after V lost 6 bases and J lost 6 bases. CDR1 is MDHEN, CDR2 SYDVKM, per germline. The CDR3 extends over 13 amino acids. CDR3 in DNA: TGTGCCAGCAGACAGGGGGCTAGTCAGCCCCAGCATTTT. It translates to CASRQGASQPQHF.

The rearrangement joins TRBV2 to TRBJ2-7; TRBD1 might be the D (5 bases). The CDR3 length is 12 residues. The V gene's germline CDR1 is SNHLY and CDR2 FYNNEI. Trimming shortened V by 8 bases and J by 4 bases, and 12 bases separated the two germline ends. This CDR3 reads CASCSDSYEQYF. In DNA form, the CDR3 reads TGTGCCAGCTGTTCAGACAGTTACGAGCAGTACTTC.

As to this clone: The sample contains more than one DNA sequence encoding this CDR3. The V gene is TRBV18, the J gene TRBJ2-5, with a possible D match to TRBD1 (6 bases). The CDR3 length is 13 residues. Germline-derived CDR1 and CDR2 are KGHSH and LQKENI. Trimming stripped 3 bases from V and 2 bases from J, with 7 bases between. CDR3 residues: CASSPDSQETQYF. CDR3 nucleotides: TGTGCCAGCTCACCGGACAGTCAAGAGACCCAGTACTTC.

There are a few counts of this clone. V gene TRBV25-1 combines with J gene TRBJ1-5; no reliable D call. The germline V gene encodes CDR1 MGHDK and CDR2 SYGVNS. The CDR3 runs 14 residues. V dropped 4 bases and J dropped 4 bases, with 11 bases sitting between them. CDR3 in amino acids: CASSVSGGNQPQHF. The DNA of the CDR3 is TGTGCCAGCAGTGTATCAGGAGGTAATCAGCCCCAGCATTTT.

Regarding this clone: At the DNA level, this CDR3 is encoded by other sequences in the same sample as well. This rearrangement joins TRBV7-2 to TRBJ2-7; a weak D match, TRBD2 (6 bases). The CDR3 loop spans 13 amino acids. V gave up 3 bases and J gave up 1 base, with 7 bases separating them. Per the germline V gene, CDR1 is SGHTA and CDR2 is FQGNSA. In nucleotides, the CDR3 is TGTGCCAGCAGCTTTAGCGGATCCTACGAGCAGTACTTC. It translates to CASSFSGSYEQYF. Filled out from reference TRBV7-2 and TRBJ2-7, the complete variable domain reads GAGVSQSPSNKVTEKGKDVELRCDPISGHTALYWYRQSLGQGLEFLIYFQGNSAPDKSGLPSDRFSAERTGGSVSTLTIQRTQQEDSAVYLCASSFSGSYEQYFGPGTRLTVT.

The sample holds a few counts of this clone. The CDR3 loop is CASSYPLMSASREDNEQFF. The CDR3 nucleotides are TGTGCCAGCAGTTACCCCCTGATGAGTGCCTCGCGGGAGGACAATGAGCAGTTCTTC. This chain links TRBV28 with TRBJ2-1; 8 bases are shared with TRBD2. CDR1 and CDR2 (germline): MDHEN, SYDVKM. Trimming at V came to 4 bases and at J to 5 bases, leaving 19 bases not matched to a gene. This CDR3 comprises 19 residues. Looking up the rest from reference TRBV28 and TRBJ2-1 gives the full variable domain: DVKVTQSSRYLVKRTGEKVFLECVQDMDHENMFWYRQDPGLGLRLIYFSYDVKMKEKGDIPEGYSVSREKKERFSLILESASTNQTSMYLCASSYPLMSASREDNEQFFGPGTRLTVL.

The chain employs TRBV28 and TRBJ1-5, with 8 bases lining up with TRBD1. The CDR3 consists of 15 residues. The V and J ends lost 5 bases and 5 bases, in that order; junction bases with no gene match: 8. CDR1 is MDHEN and CDR2 is SYDVKM in the germline V gene. The CDR3 nucleotides read TGTGCCAGCAGTCTCGGACAGGGCTGGGATCAGCCCCAGCATTTT. Amino acids: CASSLGQGWDQPQHF. Complete variable domain (other parts from reference TRBV28 and TRBJ1-5): DVKVTQSSRYLVKRTGEKVFLECVQDMDHENMFWYRQDPGLGLRLIYFSYDVKMKEKGDIPEGYSVSREKKERFSLILESASTNQTSMYLCASSLGQGWDQPQHFGDGTRLSIL.

The J gene is TRBJ1-5, the V gene TRBV30; unclear D gene. The length of the CDR3 is 13 residues. The ends were cut back, 5 bases at V and 1 base at J, with 9 bases in the middle. Germline-derived CDR1 and CDR2 are GTSNPN and SVGIG (reference sequence). CDR3 DNA: TGTGCCTGGGCCGGGAGCAGCAATCAGCCCCAGCATTTT. Its protein product is CAWAGSSNQPQHF.

CDR3 amino acids: CATSSPGGQPQHF. The CDR3 nucleotides read TGTGCCACCAGCTCTCCAGGGGGTCAGCCCCAGCATTTT. The chain combines TRBV15 with TRBJ1-5; 7 positions match TRBD1. Germline lookup yields CDR1 LNHNV and CDR2 YYDKDF (reference sequence). With V trimmed by 5 bases and J by 6 bases, 4 bases remained unmatched. The CDR3 spans 13 residues.

The V call is TRBV19, the J call TRBJ1-1; 7 positions agree with TRBD1. The V gene's germline CDR1 is LNHDA and CDR2 SQIVND (reference sequence). This CDR3 has 13 residues. The CDR3 region has the DNA TGTGCTGGGGACAGCACGATGAACACTGAAGCTTTCTTT. This codes for CAGDSTMNTEAFF.

V gene TRBV19 combines with J gene TRBJ2-3, with D unclear. CDR1 LNHDA and CDR2 SQIVND come from the germline V gene (reference sequence). There are 14 residues in the CDR3. V lost 6 bases to trimming and J lost 6 bases, with 16 bases between them. The CDR3 protein is CASSLLAAKDTQYF. The CDR3 DNA follows: TGTGCCAGTAGCCTGCTGGCGGCAAAGGATACGCAGTATTTT.